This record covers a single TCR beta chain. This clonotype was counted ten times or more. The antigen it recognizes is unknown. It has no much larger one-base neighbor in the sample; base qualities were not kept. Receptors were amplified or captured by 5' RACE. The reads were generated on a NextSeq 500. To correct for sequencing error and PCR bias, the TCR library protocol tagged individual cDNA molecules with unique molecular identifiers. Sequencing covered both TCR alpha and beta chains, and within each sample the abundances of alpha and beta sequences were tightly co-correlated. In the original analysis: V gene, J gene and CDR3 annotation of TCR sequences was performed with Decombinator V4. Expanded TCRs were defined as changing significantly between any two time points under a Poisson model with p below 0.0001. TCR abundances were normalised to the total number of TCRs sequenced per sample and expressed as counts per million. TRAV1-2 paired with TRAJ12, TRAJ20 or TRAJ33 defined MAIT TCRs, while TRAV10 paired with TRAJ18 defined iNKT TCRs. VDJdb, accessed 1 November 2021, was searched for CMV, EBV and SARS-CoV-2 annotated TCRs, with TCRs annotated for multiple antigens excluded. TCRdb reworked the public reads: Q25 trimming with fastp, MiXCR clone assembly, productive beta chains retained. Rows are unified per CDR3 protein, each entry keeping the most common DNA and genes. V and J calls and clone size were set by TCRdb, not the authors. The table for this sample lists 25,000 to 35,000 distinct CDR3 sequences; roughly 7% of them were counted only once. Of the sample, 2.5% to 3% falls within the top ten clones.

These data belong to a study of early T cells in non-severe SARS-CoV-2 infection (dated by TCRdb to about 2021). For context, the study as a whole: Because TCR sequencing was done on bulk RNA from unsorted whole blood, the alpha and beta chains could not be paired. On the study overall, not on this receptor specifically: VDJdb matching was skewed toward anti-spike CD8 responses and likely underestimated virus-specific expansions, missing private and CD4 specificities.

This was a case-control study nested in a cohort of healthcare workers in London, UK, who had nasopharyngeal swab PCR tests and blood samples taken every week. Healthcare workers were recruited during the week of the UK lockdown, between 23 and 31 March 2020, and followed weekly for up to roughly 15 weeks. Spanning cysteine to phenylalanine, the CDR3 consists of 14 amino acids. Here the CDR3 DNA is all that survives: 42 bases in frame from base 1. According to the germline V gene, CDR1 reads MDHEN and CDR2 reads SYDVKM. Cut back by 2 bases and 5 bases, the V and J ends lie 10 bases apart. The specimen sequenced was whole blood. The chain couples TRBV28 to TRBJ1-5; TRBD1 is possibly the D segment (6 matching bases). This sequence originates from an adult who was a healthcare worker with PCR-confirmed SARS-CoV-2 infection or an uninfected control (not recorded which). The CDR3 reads CASSLEGGDQPQHF. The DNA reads TGTGCCAGCAGTTTAGAAGGGGGGGATCAGCCCCAGCATTTT.